One sample yielded the 20 T cell receptor beta chains listed below, sequenced in a study of T cells in Graves' hyperthyroidism and ophthalmopathy. RNA transcripts gave rise to amplified TCR beta CDR3 regions. The primer set for the first-round RT-PCR of the TCR CDR3 was HTBI. TCRdb processed the multiplex PCR reads anew with MiXCR; each CDR3 protein has one entry. The sample records hundreds of thousands of distinct CDR3 sequences, under 25% being singletons. The specimen was blood. These receptors were taken from a man aged 25 to 40 with Graves' ophthalmopathy.

Turning to this clonotype: A read error may explain this, as a much larger clone is one base away. V gene TRBV28 combines with J gene TRBJ2-1; D perhaps matches TRBD2 (5 bases). Trimming stripped 5 bases from V and 10 bases from J, with 12 bases between. The CDR3 totals 12 residues. The V gene's germline CDR1 is MDHEN and CDR2 SYDVKM. CDR3: CASSKAGGEQFF. CDR3 in DNA: TGTGCCAGCAGTAAGGCGGGCGGCGAGCAGTTCTTC.

The J gene is TRBJ1-6, the V gene TRBV4-1; no definite D call. Trimming removed 1 base at V and 7 bases at J, with 14 bases between. In germline, CDR1 is MGHRA, CDR2 YSYEKL. The CDR3 spans 16 residues. The CDR3 DNA reads TGCGCCAGCAGCCAAGTAGGGTTTCTTTGGAATTCACCCCTCCACTTT. Translated: CASSQVGFLWNSPLHF.

The CDR3 reads CAWSVPGQGSEAFF. CDR3 coding DNA: TGTGCCTGGAGCGTCCCGGGACAGGGTTCTGAAGCTTTCTTT. V gene TRBV30 combines with J gene TRBJ1-1, with TRBD1 identical over 9 bases. The junction had 8 bases not matched to a gene; V was cut back by 3 bases and J by 6 bases. From germline, CDR1 is GTSNPN and CDR2 SVGIG (reference sequence). There are 14 residues in the CDR3.

This clonotype occurred a few times. V and J are TRBV5-1 and TRBJ2-2; TRBD1 might be the D (5 bases). CDR1 is SGHRS and CDR2 is YFSETQ in the germline V gene. The V end was cut by 6 bases, the J end by 4 bases, with 7 bases between. The CDR3 is made up of 12 amino acids. CDR3 region: CASKGVTGELFF. CDR3 coding DNA: TGCGCCAGCAAAGGGGTCACCGGGGAGCTGTTTTTT. The full variable domain, completed using reference TRBV5-1 and TRBJ2-2, is KAGVTQTPRYLIKTRGQQVTLSCSPISGHRSVSWYQQTPGQGLQFLFEYFSETQRNKGNFPGRFSGRQFSNSRSEMNVSTLELGDSALYLCASKGVTGELFFGEGSRLTVL.

The chain has TRBV29-1 and TRBJ2-3; tentatively, D is TRBD1 or TRBD2 (6 bases each). The length of the CDR3 is 14 residues. V was clipped by 3 bases and J by 3 bases, with 13 bases between them. The germline gives CDR1 SQVTM, CDR2 ANQGSEA. CDR3 sequence: CSVEGGRETDTQYF. The DNA of the CDR3 is TGCAGCGTTGAGGGGGGCAGGGAGACAGATACGCAGTATTTT.

This clonotype occurred many times. The CDR3 region is CASSRTSGAYTDTQYF. The CDR3 bases are TGTGCCAGCAGCCGCACTAGCGGGGCCTACACAGATACGCAGTATTTT. The V and J genes are TRBV11-2 and TRBJ2-3; TRBD2 agrees at 10 bases. CDR1 SGHAT and CDR2 FQNNGV come from the germline V gene. J lost 2 bases, V lost 5 bases, and 7 bases had no gene match. CDR3 size: 16 residues.

The chain recombines TRBV7-2 with TRBJ2-7, with 12 positions matching TRBD2. The V and J ends lost 5 bases and 3 bases, in that order; junction bases with no gene match: 8. Germline V gene lookup returns CDR1 SGHTA and CDR2 FQGNSA. The CDR3 length is 16 residues. The CDR3 loop is CASSPLRTSGIYEQYF. CDR3 in DNA: TGTGCCAGCAGCCCACTAAGGACTAGCGGGATCTACGAGCAGTACTTC.

This clonotype was seen more than once but under ten times. The J gene is TRBJ1-1, the V gene TRBV2; unclear D gene. Trimming stripped 11 bases from V and 1 base from J, with 17 bases between. Germline V gene data show CDR1 as SNHLY and CDR2 as FYNNEI. This CDR3 contains 14 residues. CDR3: CAGSTALQNTEAFF. The CDR3 nucleotides are TGTGCCGGCTCTACAGCTTTACAGAACACTGAAGCTTTCTTT.

This clonotype was seen ten or more times. This chain links TRBV5-1 with TRBJ1-5, with D perhaps matching TRBD1 (6 bases). There are 15 residues in the CDR3. Trimming shortened V by 1 base and J by 2 bases, and 10 bases separated the two germline ends. Germline loops: CDR1 SGHRS, CDR2 YFSETQ. CDR3 residues: CASSLSGAGNQPQHF. The CDR3 nucleotides read TGCGCCAGCAGCTTGTCGGGGGCCGGCAATCAGCCCCAGCATTTT.

This clonotype was picked up a small number of times. The CDR3 coding sequence is TGTGCCATCAGTGGTGCCCTCCTAGACTACGAGCAGTACTTC. Translation gives CAISGALLDYEQYF. The genes are TRBV10-3 and TRBJ2-7; no firm D call. The germline V gene encodes CDR1 ENHRY and CDR2 SYGVKD. V lost 4 bases, J lost 3 bases, and 13 bases lay in between. This CDR3 contains 14 residues.

Ten or more counts support this clonotype. The V call is TRBV7-2, the J call TRBJ2-1; a possible D gene is TRBD2 (7 bases). The V and J ends lost 1 base and 6 bases respectively, with 16 bases between them. The CDR3 runs to 16 residues. Germline values: CDR1 SGHTA, CDR2 FQGNSA. CDR3 nucleotides: TGTGCCAGCAGCTTAGGTGGGGGGGCAAGAGTCAATGAGCAGTTCTTC. Translating it yields CASSLGGGARVNEQFF.

The V gene is TRBV7-2, the J gene TRBJ2-7, with D tentatively TRBD1 (6 bases). From germline, CDR1 is SGHTA and CDR2 FQGNSA. V dropped 0 bases and J dropped 4 bases, with 10 bases sitting between them. This CDR3 has 14 residues. The CDR3 region is CASSLALQGYEQYF. Here the CDR3 DNA reads TGTGCCAGCAGCTTAGCGCTTCAGGGGTACGAGCAGTACTTC.

This clonotype showed up many times. The chain has TRBV6-1 and TRBJ2-7; unclear D gene. CDR1 and CDR2 (germline): MNHNS, SASEGT. V lost 0 bases and J 5 bases, leaving 11 bases between the germline ends. The CDR3 has 14 residues. The CDR3 bases are TGTGCCAGCAGTGAAGCCAAAGGACGCCACGAGCAGTACTTC. It specifies CASSEAKGRHEQYF.

This clonotype was counted many times. The J gene is TRBJ1-1, the V gene TRBV13; D uncertain. Deletions cut 1 base from V and 6 bases from J, with 6 bases between. This CDR3 region has 12 residues. The germline V gene encodes CDR1 PRHDT and CDR2 FYEKMQ (reference sequence). Written as DNA, the CDR3 is TGTGCCAGCAGCTTAGCGGCTCCTGAAGCTTTCTTT. Translated: CASSLAAPEAFF.

This clonotype was counted at least ten times. The chain joins TRBV12-3 or TRBV12-4 to TRBJ2-2; perhaps TRBD1 as D (6 bases). CDR3 length: 16 residues. V shed 7 bases and J shed 5 bases, with 20 bases lying between them. CDR3: CASNILRQGSTGELFF. The CDR3 DNA follows: TGTGCCAGCAACATCCTCCGGCAGGGGTCTACCGGGGAGCTGTTTTTT.

The chain employs TRBV6-1 and TRBJ1-6; D not certain. CDR3 length: 13 amino acids. Germline V gives CDR1 MNHNS, CDR2 SASEGT. V was trimmed by 2 bases and J by 7 bases, leaving 6 bases between them. The DNA for the CDR3 is TGTGCCAGCAGTGAAAAGGAGAATTCACCCCTCCACTTT. Translated, it gives CASSEKENSPLHF.

This clonotype was seen many times. The genes are TRBV7-9 and TRBJ2-7, with D unresolved. CDR3 size: 13 residues. V lost 2 bases and J lost 4, with 9 bases in between. Germline CDR1 reads SEHNR; CDR2 reads FQNEAQ (reference sequence). In nucleotides, the CDR3 is TGTGCCAGCAGCTTAACCCAAGGGTACGAGCAGTACTTC. It specifies CASSLTQGYEQYF.

The rearrangement uses TRBV27 and TRBJ2-1; D unresolved. The germline V gene encodes CDR1 MNHEY and CDR2 SMNVEV (reference sequence). Trimming shortened V by 2 bases and J by 0 bases, and 14 bases separated the two germline ends. There are 17 residues in the CDR3. CDR3 in DNA: TGTGCCAGCAGTTTACTCGCTAGGTCGAGCTCCTACAATGAGCAGTTCTTC. It yields the protein CASSLLARSSSYNEQFF.

This chain connects TRBV27 to TRBJ2-7; the D gene could be TRBD1 or TRBD2 (5 bases each). Judging by the DNA end, TRBJ2-1 fits better; the J call may be wrong. Germline V gene sequence: CDR1 MNHEY, CDR2 SMNVEV (reference sequence). The CDR3 contains 13 residues. This CDR3 is CASSGGVSYEQFF. CDR3 sequence (DNA): TGTGCCAGCAGTGGGGGAGTCAGCTACGAGCAGTTCTTC.

This clonotype was detected many times. J is TRBJ1-1 and V is TRBV30, with a weak D call TRBD1 (5 bases). This CDR3 comprises 12 residues. V lost 6 bases and J lost 0, with 8 bases in between. The germline gives CDR1 GTSNPN, CDR2 SVGIG (reference sequence). CDR3 amino acids: CACDRLNTEAFF. The CDR3, as DNA: TGTGCCTGTGACAGACTGAACACTGAAGCTTTCTTT.